This record covers a single TCR beta chain. Its antigen is unknown. The V gene's germline CDR1 is SGHTA and CDR2 FQGTGA. CDR3 size: 16 residues. V was shortened by 6 bases and J by 5 bases, with 21 bases between the two germline ends. These data are taken from a study of T cell responses to AZD1222 COVID-19 vaccine. Whole-study findings and limits: Two AZD1222 doses significantly raised spike-specific TCR breadth and depth over controls. Donors skewed white British and female; clonal diversity was possibly underestimated. Repertoire sampling occurred only after the peak T cell response. Recipients of AZD1222 seropositive at baseline numbered only 6 or 7.

Produced via immunoSEQ multiplex PCR; TCRdb's table is partial and in-frame only. The sample yields roughly 170,000 clones, roughly 94% seen once. The sequences come from peripheral blood, collected 28 days after the second AZD1222 dose. This rearrangement joins TRBV7-3 to TRBJ2-3, with D perhaps matching TRBD1 or TRBD2 (5 bases each). The receptor's source is an adult who received the AZD1222 COVID-19 vaccine. The CDR3 bases are TGTGCCAGCAGGAGTGCCGGGACGAGAGGTATAGATACGCAGTATTTT. Translated, it gives CASRSAGTRGIDTQYF. The variable domain in full, completed from reference TRBV7-3 and TRBJ2-3, reads GAGVSQTPSNKVTEKGKYVELRCDPISGHTALYWYRQSLGQGPEFLIYFQGTGAADDSGLPNDRFFAVRPEGSVSTLKIQRTERGDSAVYLCASRSAGTRGIDTQYFGPGTRLTVL.